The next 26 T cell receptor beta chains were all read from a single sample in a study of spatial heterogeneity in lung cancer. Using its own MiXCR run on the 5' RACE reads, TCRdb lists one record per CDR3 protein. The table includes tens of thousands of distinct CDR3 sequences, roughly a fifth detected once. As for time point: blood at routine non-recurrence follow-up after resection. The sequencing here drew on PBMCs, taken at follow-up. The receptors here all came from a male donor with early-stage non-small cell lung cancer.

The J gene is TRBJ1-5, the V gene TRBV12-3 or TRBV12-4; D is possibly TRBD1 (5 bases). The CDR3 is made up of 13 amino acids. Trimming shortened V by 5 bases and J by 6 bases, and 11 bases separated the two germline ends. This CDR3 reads CASSLTGGQPQHF. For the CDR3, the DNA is TGTGCCAGCAGTCTCACAGGCGGTCAGCCCCAGCATTTT.

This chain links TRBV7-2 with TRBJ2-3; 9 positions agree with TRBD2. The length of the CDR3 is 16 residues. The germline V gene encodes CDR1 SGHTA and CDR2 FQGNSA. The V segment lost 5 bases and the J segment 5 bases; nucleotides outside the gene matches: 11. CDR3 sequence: CASSPQGRGGEDTQYF. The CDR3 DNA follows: TGTGCCAGCAGCCCCCAGGGGCGGGGGGGCGAAGATACGCAGTATTTT. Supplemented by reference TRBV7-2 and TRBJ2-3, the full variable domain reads GAGVSQSPSNKVTEKGKDVELRCDPISGHTALYWYRQSLGQGLEFLIYFQGNSAPDKSGLPSDRFSAERTGGSVSTLTIQRTQQEDSAVYLCASSPQGRGGEDTQYFGPGTRLTVL.

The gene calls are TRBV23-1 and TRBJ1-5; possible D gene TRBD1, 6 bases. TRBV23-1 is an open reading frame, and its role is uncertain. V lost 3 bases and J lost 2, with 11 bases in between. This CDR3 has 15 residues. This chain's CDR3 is CASSHSSGGNQPQHF. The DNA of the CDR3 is TGCGCCAGCAGTCATTCCTCAGGGGGCAATCAGCCCCAGCATTTT.

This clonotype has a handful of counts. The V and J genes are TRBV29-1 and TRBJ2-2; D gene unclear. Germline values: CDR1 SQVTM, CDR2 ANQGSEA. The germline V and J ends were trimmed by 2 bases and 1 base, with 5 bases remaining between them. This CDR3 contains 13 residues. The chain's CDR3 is CSVERMNTGELFF. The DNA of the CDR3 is TGCAGCGTTGAAAGAATGAACACCGGGGAGCTGTTTTTT.

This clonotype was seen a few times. The CDR3 protein is CAISESANLLYEQYV. CDR3 DNA: TGTGCCATCAGTGAGTCGGCTAACTTATTATACGAGCAGTACGTC. The chain couples TRBV10-3 to TRBJ2-7; D not certain. The germline gives CDR1 ENHRY, CDR2 SYGVKD. Trimming shortened V by 0 bases and J by 4 bases, and 13 bases separated the two germline ends. The CDR3 spans 15 residues.

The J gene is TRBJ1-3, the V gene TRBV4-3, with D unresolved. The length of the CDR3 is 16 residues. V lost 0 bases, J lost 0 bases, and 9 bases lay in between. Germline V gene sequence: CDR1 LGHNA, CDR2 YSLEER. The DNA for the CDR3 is TGCGCCAGCAGCCAAGATCGCCCGGTCTCTGGAAACACCATATATTTT. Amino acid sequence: CASSQDRPVSGNTIYF.

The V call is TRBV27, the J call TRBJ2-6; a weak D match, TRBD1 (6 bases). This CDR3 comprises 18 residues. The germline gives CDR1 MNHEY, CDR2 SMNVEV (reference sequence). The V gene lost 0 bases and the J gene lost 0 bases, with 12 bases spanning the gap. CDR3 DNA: TGTGCCAGCAGTTTATCGCCCCAGGGGCCCTCTGGGGCCAACGTCCTGACTTTC. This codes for CASSLSPQGPSGANVLTF.

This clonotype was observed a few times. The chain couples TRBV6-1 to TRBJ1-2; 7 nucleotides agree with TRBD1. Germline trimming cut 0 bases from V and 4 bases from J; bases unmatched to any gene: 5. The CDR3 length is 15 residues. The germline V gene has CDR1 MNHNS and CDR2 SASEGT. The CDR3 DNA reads TGTGCCAGCAGTGAAGCGGTGACAGGGATCTATGGCTACACCTTC. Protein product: CASSEAVTGIYGYTF.

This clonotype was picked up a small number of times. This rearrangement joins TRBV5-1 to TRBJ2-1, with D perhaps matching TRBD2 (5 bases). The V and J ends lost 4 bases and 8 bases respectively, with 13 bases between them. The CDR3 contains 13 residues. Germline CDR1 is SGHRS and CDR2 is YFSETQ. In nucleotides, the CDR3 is TGCGCCAGCAGCAGTTACGGAGGAGATGAGCAGTTCTTC. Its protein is CASSSYGGDEQFF.

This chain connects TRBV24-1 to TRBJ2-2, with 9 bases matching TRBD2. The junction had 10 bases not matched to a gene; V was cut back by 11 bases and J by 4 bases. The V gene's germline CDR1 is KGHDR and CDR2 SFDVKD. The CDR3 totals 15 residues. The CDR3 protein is CASGGRGPVTGELFF. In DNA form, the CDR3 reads TGTGCCAGCGGCGGGAGGGGGCCCGTCACCGGGGAGCTGTTTTTT.

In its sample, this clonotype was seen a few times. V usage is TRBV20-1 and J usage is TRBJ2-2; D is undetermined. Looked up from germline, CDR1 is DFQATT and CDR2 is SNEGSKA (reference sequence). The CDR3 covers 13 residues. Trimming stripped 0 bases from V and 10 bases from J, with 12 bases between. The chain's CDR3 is CSARDRRAEELFF. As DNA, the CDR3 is TGCAGTGCTAGAGATCGGCGTGCTGAGGAGCTGTTTTTT.

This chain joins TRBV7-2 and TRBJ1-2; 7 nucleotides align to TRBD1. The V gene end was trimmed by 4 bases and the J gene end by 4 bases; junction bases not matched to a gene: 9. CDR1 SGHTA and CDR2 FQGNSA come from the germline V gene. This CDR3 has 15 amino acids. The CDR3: CASSSQRGLGYGYTF. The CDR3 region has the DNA TGTGCCAGCAGCTCCCAGAGGGGGCTCGGCTATGGCTACACCTTC.

The CDR3 DNA reads as TGTGCCAGCAGCTTGGGGACAGCGGGGAATTCACCCCTCCACTTT. Protein sequence: CASSLGTAGNSPLHF. The chain joins TRBV5-6 to TRBJ1-6; D is perhaps TRBD1 (6 bases). Trimming removed 0 bases at V and 7 bases at J, with 11 bases between. The length of the CDR3 is 15 residues. The germline gives CDR1 SGHDT, CDR2 YYEEEE.

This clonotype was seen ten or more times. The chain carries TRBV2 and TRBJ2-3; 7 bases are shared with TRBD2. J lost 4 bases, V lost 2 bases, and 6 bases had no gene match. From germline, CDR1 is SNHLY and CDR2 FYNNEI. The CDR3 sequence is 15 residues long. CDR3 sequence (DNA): TGTGCCAGCAGTGAATGGGTAGCGGGCTCAGATACGCAGTATTTT. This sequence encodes CASSEWVAGSDTQYF.

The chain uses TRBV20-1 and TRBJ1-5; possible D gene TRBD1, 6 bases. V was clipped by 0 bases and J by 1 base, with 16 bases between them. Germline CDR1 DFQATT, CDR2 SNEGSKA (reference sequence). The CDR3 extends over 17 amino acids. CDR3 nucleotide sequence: TGCAGTGCTAGAGATCTTGGCAGGGGAGGAAGCAATCAGCCCCAGCATTTT. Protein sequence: CSARDLGRGGSNQPQHF.

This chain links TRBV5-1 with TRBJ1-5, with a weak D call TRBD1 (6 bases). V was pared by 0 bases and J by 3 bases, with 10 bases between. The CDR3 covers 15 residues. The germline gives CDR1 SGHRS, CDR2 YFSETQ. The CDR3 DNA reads TGCGCCAGCAGCTTGGGGACAGAATCCAATCAGCCCCAGCATTTT. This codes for CASSLGTESNQPQHF.

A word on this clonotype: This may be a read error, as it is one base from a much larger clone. The CDR3 protein is CANAGGPGELFF. Written as DNA, the CDR3 is TGTGCCAACGCGGGAGGCCCCGGGGAGCTGTTTTTT. The genes are TRBV2 and TRBJ2-2; 8 positions agree with TRBD2. With 10 bases clipped from V and 6 bases from J, the junction kept 4 bases outside the gene matches. Germline-derived CDR1 and CDR2 are SNHLY and FYNNEI. This CDR3 has 12 amino acids.

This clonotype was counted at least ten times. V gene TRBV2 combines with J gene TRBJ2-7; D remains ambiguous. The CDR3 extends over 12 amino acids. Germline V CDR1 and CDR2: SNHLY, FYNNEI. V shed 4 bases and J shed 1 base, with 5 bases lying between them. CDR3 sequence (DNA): TGTGCCAGCAGTGCTGGATCCTACGAGCAGTACGTC. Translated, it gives CASSAGSYEQYV.

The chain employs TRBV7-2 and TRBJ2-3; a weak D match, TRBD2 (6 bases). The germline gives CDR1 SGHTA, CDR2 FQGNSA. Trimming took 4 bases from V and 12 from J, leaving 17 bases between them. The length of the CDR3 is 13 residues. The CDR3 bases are TGTGCCAGCAGCTATCCCGGGAGTACAGTACAGTATTTT. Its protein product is CASSYPGSTVQYF.

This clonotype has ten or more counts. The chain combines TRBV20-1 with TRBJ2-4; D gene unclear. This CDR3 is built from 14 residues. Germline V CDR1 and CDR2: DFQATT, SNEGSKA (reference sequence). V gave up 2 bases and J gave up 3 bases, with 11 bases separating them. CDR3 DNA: TGCAGTGCTAGACCTACCGTTGGCAAAAACATTCAGTACTTC. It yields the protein CSARPTVGKNIQYF.

The CDR3 sequence is CSARGLTGSLSGSIYEQYF. In nucleotides, the CDR3 is TGCAGTGCTAGAGGCTTGACAGGGAGCTTGAGCGGGAGTATTTACGAGCAGTACTTC. V is TRBV20-1 and J is TRBJ2-7; D perhaps matches TRBD2 (8 bases). V lost 1 base to trimming and J lost 4 bases, with 29 bases between them. Germline V gene lookup returns CDR1 DFQATT and CDR2 SNEGSKA (reference sequence). The CDR3 sequence is 19 residues long.

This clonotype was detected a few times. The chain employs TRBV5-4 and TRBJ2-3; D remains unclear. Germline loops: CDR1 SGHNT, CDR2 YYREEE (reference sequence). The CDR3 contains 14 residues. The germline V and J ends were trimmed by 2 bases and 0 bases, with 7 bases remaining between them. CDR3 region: CASSFRTSTDTQYF. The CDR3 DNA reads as TGTGCCAGCAGCTTCCGGACCAGCACAGATACGCAGTATTTT.

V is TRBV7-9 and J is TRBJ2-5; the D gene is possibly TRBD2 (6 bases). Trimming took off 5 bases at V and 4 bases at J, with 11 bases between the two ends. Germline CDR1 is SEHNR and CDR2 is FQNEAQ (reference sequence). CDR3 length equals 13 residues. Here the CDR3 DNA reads TGTGCCAGCAGCGGGACTGGCGCAGAGACCCAGTACTTC. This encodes CASSGTGAETQYF. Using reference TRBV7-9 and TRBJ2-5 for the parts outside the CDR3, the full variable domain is DTGVSQNPRHKITKRGQNVTFRCDPISEHNRLYWYRQTLGQGPEFLTYFQNEAQLEKSRLLSDRFSAERPKGSFSTLEIQRTEQGDSAMYLCASSGTGAETQYFGPGTRLLVL.

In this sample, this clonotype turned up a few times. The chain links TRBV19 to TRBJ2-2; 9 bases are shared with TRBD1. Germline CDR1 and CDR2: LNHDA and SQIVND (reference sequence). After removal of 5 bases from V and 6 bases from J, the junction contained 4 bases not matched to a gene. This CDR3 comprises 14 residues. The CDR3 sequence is CASSPRQGAGELFF. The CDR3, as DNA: TGTGCCAGTAGTCCGAGACAGGGGGCCGGGGAGCTGTTTTTT.

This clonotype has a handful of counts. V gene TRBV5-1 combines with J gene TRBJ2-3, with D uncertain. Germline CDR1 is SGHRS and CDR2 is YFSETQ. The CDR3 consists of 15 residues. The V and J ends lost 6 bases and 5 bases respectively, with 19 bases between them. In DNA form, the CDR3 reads TGCGCCAGCACCCTACTAACCCCCGGCATAGATACGCAGTATTTT. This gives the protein CASTLLTPGIDTQYF.

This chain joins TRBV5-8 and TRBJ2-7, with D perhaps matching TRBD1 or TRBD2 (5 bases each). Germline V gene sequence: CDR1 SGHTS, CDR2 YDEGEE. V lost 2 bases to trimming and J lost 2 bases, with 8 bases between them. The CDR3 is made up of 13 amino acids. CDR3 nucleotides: TGTGCCAGCAGCTTTGGGACGACCTACGAGCAGTACGTC. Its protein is CASSFGTTYEQYV.